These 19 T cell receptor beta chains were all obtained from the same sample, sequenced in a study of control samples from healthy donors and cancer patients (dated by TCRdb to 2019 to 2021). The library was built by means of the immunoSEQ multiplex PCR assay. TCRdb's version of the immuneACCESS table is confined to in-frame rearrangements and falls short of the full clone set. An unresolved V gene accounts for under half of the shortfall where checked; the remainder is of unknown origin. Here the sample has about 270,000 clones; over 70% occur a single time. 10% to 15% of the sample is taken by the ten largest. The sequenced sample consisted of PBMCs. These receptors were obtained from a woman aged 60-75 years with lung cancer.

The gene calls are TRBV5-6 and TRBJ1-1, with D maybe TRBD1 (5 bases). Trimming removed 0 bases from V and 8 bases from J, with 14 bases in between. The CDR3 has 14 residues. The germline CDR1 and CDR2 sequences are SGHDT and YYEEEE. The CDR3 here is CASSLAFRDSEAFF. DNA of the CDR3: TGTGCCAGCAGCTTGGCGTTCAGGGACTCCGAAGCTTTCTTT.

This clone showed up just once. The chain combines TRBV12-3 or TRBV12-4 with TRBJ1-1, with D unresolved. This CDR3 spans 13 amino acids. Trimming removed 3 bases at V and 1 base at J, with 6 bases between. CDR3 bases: TGTGCCAGCAGTTTCGTACAGAACACTGAAGCTTTCTTT. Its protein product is CASSFVQNTEAFF.

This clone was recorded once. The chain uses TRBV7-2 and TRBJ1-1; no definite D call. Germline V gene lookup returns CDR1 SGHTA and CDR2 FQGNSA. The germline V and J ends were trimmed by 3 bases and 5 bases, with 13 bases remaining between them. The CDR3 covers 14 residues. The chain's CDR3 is CASSFYAAGTEAFF. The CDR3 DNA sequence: TGTGCCAGCAGCTTCTATGCCGCGGGGACTGAAGCTTTCTTT.

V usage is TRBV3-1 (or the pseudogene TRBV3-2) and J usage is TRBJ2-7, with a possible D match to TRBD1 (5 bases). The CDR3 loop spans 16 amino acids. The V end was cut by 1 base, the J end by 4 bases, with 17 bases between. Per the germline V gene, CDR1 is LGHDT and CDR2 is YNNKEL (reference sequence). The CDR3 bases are TGTGCCAGCAGCCAAGGGGGCCCTGTAGGAGTGTACGAGCAGTACTTC. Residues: CASSQGGPVGVYEQYF.

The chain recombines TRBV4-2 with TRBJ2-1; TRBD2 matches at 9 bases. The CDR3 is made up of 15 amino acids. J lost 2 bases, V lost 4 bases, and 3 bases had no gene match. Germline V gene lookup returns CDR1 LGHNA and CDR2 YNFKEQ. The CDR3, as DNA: TGTGCCAGCAGCCGACTAGCGGCTGCCTACAATGAGCAGTTCTTC. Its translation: CASSRLAAAYNEQFF.

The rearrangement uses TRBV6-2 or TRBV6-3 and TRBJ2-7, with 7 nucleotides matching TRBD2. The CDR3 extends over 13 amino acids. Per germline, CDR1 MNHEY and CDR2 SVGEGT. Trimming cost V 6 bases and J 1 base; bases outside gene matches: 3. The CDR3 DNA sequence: TGTGCCAGCAGCGGGACTACATCCTACGAGCAGTACTTC. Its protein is CASSGTTSYEQYF.

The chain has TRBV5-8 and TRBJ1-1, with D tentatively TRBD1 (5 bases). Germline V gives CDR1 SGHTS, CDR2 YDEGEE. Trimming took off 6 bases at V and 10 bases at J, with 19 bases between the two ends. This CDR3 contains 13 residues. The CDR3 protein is CASTWLGGVGAFF. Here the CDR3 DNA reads TGTGCCAGCACCTGGTTGGGAGGGGTCGGAGCTTTCTTT. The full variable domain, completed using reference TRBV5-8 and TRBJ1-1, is EAGVTQSPTHLIKTRGQQATLRCSPISGHTSVYWYQQALGLGLQFLLWYDEGEERNRGNFPPRFSGRQFPNYSSELNVNALELEDSALYLCASTWLGGVGAFFGQGTRLTVV.

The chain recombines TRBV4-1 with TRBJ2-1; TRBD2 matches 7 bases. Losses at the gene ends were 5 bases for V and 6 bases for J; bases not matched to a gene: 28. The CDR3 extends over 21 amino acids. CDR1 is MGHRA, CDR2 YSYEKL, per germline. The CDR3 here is CASSAQPGTTYLLLRGNEQFF. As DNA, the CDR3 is TGCGCCAGCAGCGCGCAACCCGGGACTACCTATCTTTTACTGAGGGGCAATGAGCAGTTCTTC.

CDR3 coding DNA: TGCGCCAGCAGCGCGGCCGGGGAGCTGTTTTTT. This sequence encodes CASSAAGELFF. This chain links TRBV5-1 with TRBJ2-2; D not resolved. There are 11 residues in the CDR3. CDR1 SGHRS and CDR2 YFSETQ come from the germline V gene. Trimming took 4 bases from V and 6 from J, leaving 4 bases between them.

Here the CDR3 reads CASSYSGGGEQYF. CDR3 nucleotide sequence: TGTGCCAGCAGTTACTCGGGAGGTGGCGAGCAGTACTTC. This sequence joins TRBV6-5 and TRBJ2-7, with D possibly matching TRBD2 (6 bases). Germline CDR1 reads MNHEY; CDR2 reads SVGAGI. CDR3 size: 13 residues. V shed 0 bases and J shed 6 bases, with 9 bases lying between them.

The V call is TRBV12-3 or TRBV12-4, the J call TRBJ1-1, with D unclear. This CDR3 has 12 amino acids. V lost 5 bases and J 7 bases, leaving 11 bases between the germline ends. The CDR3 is CASSPADGEAFF. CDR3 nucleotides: TGTGCCAGCAGTCCTGCGGACGGTGAAGCTTTCTTT.

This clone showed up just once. The CDR3 loop is CASSLVGAGATEKLFF. CDR3 bases: TGTGCCAGCAGCTTAGTAGGGGCAGGGGCAACTGAAAAACTGTTTTTT. V and J are TRBV11-2 and TRBJ1-4, with D perhaps TRBD1 (6 bases). Trimming pared 1 base from V and 7 bases from J, leaving 16 bases between. The CDR3 is 16 amino acids. Germline lookup yields CDR1 SGHAT and CDR2 FQNNGV. Full variable domain (remainder filled in from reference TRBV11-2 and TRBJ1-4): EAGVAQSPRYKIIEKRQSVAFWCNPISGHATLYWYQQILGQGPKLLIQFQNNGVVDDSQLPKDRFSAERLKGVDSTLKIQPAKLEDSAVYLCASSLVGAGATEKLFFGSGTQLSVL.

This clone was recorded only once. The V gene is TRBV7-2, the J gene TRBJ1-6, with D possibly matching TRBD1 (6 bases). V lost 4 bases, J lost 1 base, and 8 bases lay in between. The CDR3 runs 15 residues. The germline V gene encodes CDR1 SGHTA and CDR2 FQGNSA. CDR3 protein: CASSWGASYNSPLHF. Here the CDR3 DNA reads TGTGCCAGCAGCTGGGGGGCTTCCTATAATTCACCCCTCCACTTT.

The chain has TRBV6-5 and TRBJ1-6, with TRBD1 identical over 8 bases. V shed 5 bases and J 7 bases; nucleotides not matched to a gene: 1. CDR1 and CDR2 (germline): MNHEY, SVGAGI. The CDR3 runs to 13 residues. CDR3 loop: CASSRDRNSPLHF. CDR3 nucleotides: TGTGCCAGCAGTAGGGACAGGAATTCACCCCTCCACTTT.

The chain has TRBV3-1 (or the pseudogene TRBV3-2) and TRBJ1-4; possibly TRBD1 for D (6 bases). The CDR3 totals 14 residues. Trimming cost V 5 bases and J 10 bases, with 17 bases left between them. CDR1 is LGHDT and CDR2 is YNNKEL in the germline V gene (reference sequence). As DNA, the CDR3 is TGTGCCAGCAGCATTAGGACAGTCTCCGGAAAACTGTTTTTT. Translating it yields CASSIRTVSGKLFF.

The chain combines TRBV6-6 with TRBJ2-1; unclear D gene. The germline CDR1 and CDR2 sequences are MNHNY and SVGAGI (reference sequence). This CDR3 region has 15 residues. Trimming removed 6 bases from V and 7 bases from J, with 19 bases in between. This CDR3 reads CASSAARGVLNEQFF. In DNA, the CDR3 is TGTGCCAGCAGCGCAGCCCGTGGGGTTCTGAATGAGCAGTTCTTC.

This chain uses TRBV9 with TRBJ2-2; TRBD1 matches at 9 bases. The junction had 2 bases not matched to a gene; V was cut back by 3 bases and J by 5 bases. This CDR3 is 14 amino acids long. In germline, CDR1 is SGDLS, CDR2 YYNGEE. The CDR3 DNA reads TGTGCCAGCAGCGCACAGGGGGCGACCGGGGAGCTGTTTTTT. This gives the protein CASSAQGATGELFF.

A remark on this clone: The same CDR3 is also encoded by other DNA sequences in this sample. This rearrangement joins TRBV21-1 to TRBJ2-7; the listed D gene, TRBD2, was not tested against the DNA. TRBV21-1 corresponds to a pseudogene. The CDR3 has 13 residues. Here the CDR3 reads CASSKAGAYEQYF. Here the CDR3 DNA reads TGTGCCAGCAGCAAGGCGGGCGCTTACGAGCAGTACTTC.

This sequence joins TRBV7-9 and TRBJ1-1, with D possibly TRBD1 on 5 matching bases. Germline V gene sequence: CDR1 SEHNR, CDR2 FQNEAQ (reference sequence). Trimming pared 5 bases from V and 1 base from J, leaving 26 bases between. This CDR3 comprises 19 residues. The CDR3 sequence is CASSPLASPLGVGNTEAFF. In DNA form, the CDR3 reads TGTGCCAGCAGCCCCCTGGCGAGCCCTCTGGGGGTGGGGAACACTGAAGCTTTCTTT.